This TCR beta chain came from a study of blood T cell repertoires in COVID-19. The method was immunoSEQ multiplex PCR; TCRdb's version includes in-frame clones alone and lacks a portion of them. The table lists 390,000 or so clones, approximately 92% of them singletons. Sequenced: PBMCs or T cells enriched from blood (not recorded which). The receptor was isolated from a young man who had recovered from COVID-19.

The CDR3 region has the DNA TGTGCCAGCAGCGAGCCGGGACAGGGATACTATGGCTACACCTTC. Translation gives CASSEPGQGYYGYTF. The V and J genes are TRBV5-5 and TRBJ1-2; 9 bases map to TRBD1. The CDR3 extends over 15 amino acids. The junction had 7 bases not matched to a gene; V was cut back by 4 bases and J by 3 bases. CDR1 is SGHKS, CDR2 YYEKEE, per germline (reference sequence).